These 32 T cell receptor beta chains share one sample of origin, sequenced in a study of Ad26.COV2.S vaccination and SARS-CoV-2 variants. Specified treatment: some 20 received Ad26.COV2.S at low or high dose, single or two shots; several received placebo; per-sample allocation not given. Day 63 after the first vaccine or placebo injection was the time point for sampling. The repertoire was sequenced with immunoSEQ multiplex PCR; TCRdb's copy has only in-frame clones and lacks some. The repertoire holds about 680,000 clones, with 89% as singletons. The sequencing used peripheral blood, collected in a trial of Ad26.COV2.S vaccine versus placebo. The receptors originated from a person between 18 and 60 years old who received the Ad26.COV2.S COVID-19 vaccine or a placebo.

This sequence joins TRBV4-2 and TRBJ2-1, with 14 bases aligning to TRBD2. Germline assignment: CDR1 LGHNA and CDR2 YNFKEQ. V shed 0 bases and J 0 bases; nucleotides not matched to a gene: 7. The CDR3 loop spans 20 amino acids. CDR3 DNA: TGTGCCAGCAGCCAAGACGGGACTAGCGGGAGAGTTTACTCCTACAATGAGCAGTTCTTC. Protein: CASSQDGTSGRVYSYNEQFF.

The chain has TRBV19 and TRBJ2-5; the match to TRBD1 covers 7 bases. Germline CDR1 reads LNHDA; CDR2 reads SQIVND (reference sequence). V trimming: 3 bases; J trimming: 4 bases; junction bases outside the gene matches: 11. CDR3 length equals 16 residues. The CDR3: CASSIFRTGWGETQYF. CDR3 DNA: TGTGCCAGTAGTATCTTTCGGACAGGTTGGGGAGAGACCCAGTACTTC.

The CDR3: CASSSRRGLATEAFF. The CDR3 DNA reads TGTGCCAGCAGCTCTCGTAGGGGTCTAGCCACTGAAGCTTTCTTT. The V call is TRBV11-2, the J call TRBJ1-1; the D gene is possibly TRBD1 (5 bases). Germline-derived CDR1 and CDR2 are SGHAT and FQNNGV. Deletions cut 4 bases from V and 4 bases from J, with 16 bases between. This CDR3 is built from 15 residues.

V is TRBV12-5 and J is TRBJ2-1; a weak D match, TRBD2 (6 bases). Looked up from germline, CDR1 is LGHNT and CDR2 is FRNRAP. CDR3 length: 14 amino acids. The V end was cut by 5 bases, the J end by 3 bases, with 11 bases between. Written as DNA, the CDR3 is TGTGCTAGTGGTCCCAAGGGACTCTACAATGAGCAGTTCTTC. Protein product: CASGPKGLYNEQFF.

The chain uses TRBV10-2 and TRBJ2-7; 7 nucleotides align to TRBD2. Germline V lookup: CDR1 WSHSY, CDR2 SAAADI. There are 13 residues in the CDR3. Trimming took 0 bases from V and 5 from J; bases not matched to a gene: 1. CDR3 sequence reads: CASSESSGDEQYF. The CDR3, as DNA: TGCGCCAGCAGTGAGTCGAGCGGGGACGAGCAGTACTTC.

The chain couples TRBV12-3 or TRBV12-4 to TRBJ1-5; maybe TRBD1 (5 bases). V was pared by 6 bases and J by 6 bases, with 9 bases between. The CDR3 consists of 12 residues. In DNA form, the CDR3 reads TGTGCCAGCAGCAGGGAAAGTCAGCCCCAGCATTTT. Translated, it gives CASSRESQPQHF.

The chain combines TRBV19 with TRBJ1-4, with 7 bases that match TRBD1. The trim removed 6 bases at V and 8 bases at J, leaving 12 bases unmatched. CDR1 is LNHDA, CDR2 SQIVND, per germline (reference sequence). The CDR3 has 15 amino acids. DNA of the CDR3: TGTGCCAGTAGCCCCTCGACAGGGAAAGGAGAAAAACTGTTTTTT. Protein product: CASSPSTGKGEKLFF. Drawing the rest from reference TRBV19 and TRBJ1-4, the complete variable domain is DGGITQSPKYLFRKEGQNVTLSCEQNLNHDAMYWYRQDPGQGLRLIYYSQIVNDFQKGDIAEGYSVSREKKESFPLTVTSAQKNPTAFYLCASSPSTGKGEKLFFGSGTQLSVL.

In DNA, the CDR3 is TGTGCCTGGAGGGCGGGTCAATCCTACGAGCAGTACTTC. Translation: CAWRAGQSYEQYF. This rearrangement joins TRBV30 to TRBJ2-7, with D tentatively TRBD2 (5 bases). V was clipped by 3 bases and J by 1 base, with 10 bases between them. The CDR3 extends over 13 amino acids. Germline V gene lookup returns CDR1 GTSNPN and CDR2 SVGIG (reference sequence). The complete variable domain, with remaining parts taken from reference TRBV30 and TRBJ2-7, reads SQTIHQWPATLVQPVGSPLSLECTVEGTSNPNLYWYRQAAGRGLQLLFYSVGIGQISSEVPQNLSASRPQDRQFILSSKKLLLSDSGFYLCAWRAGQSYEQYFGPGTRLTVT.

This clone was detected once. The chain links TRBV5-4 to TRBJ1-2; D uncertain. The V end was cut by 0 bases, the J end by 10 bases, with 16 bases between. Germline CDR1 is SGHNT and CDR2 is YYREEE (reference sequence). The CDR3 loop spans 14 amino acids. CDR3 sequence: CASSLAGVRAYYTF. In DNA form, the CDR3 reads TGTGCCAGCAGCTTGGCCGGCGTTAGGGCCTACTACACCTTC.

The chain recombines TRBV6-1 with TRBJ1-6, with 9 nucleotides matching TRBD1. Germline V gene data show CDR1 as MNHNS and CDR2 as SASEGT. This CDR3 comprises 15 residues. The V gene end was trimmed by 4 bases and the J gene end by 9 bases; junction bases not matched to a gene: 7. Written as DNA, the CDR3 is TGTGCCAGCAGTGGCCTGGGACAGGGCATTTCACCCCTCCACTTT. This encodes CASSGLGQGISPLHF.

This CDR3 is CASSRSNTGELFF. The DNA of the CDR3 is TGTGCCAGCAGCCGTTCGAACACCGGGGAGCTGTTTTTT. The chain is built from TRBV3-1 (or the pseudogene TRBV3-2) and TRBJ2-2; D gene unclear. CDR3 size: 13 residues. Trimming left V 4 bases short and J 0 bases short, with 3 bases between. Germline V gives CDR1 LGHDT, CDR2 YNNKEL (reference sequence).

The rearrangement links TRBV10-3 to TRBJ2-7; D gene uncertain. Germline CDR1 and CDR2: ENHRY and SYGVKD. V lost 8 bases, J lost 4 bases, and 6 bases lay in between. This CDR3 has 10 amino acids. The CDR3 region has the DNA TGTGCCATCGGCCGGTACGAGCAGTACTTC. Its protein product is CAIGRYEQYF.

CDR3 in amino acids: CAWRSTGGVGGYTF. The CDR3 DNA follows: TGTGCCTGGAGATCGACAGGGGGCGTGGGTGGCTACACCTTC. V and J are TRBV30 and TRBJ1-2, with 10 bases that match TRBD1. Trimming took 3 bases from V and 7 from J; bases not matched to a gene: 8. The CDR3 spans 14 residues. Germline V lookup: CDR1 GTSNPN, CDR2 SVGIG (reference sequence).

This chain links TRBV5-4 with TRBJ2-7, with D perhaps TRBD2 (6 bases). Deletions cut 7 bases from V and 5 bases from J, with 16 bases between. The V gene's germline CDR1 is SGHNT and CDR2 YYREEE (reference sequence). The CDR3 consists of 13 residues. The CDR3 bases are TGTGCCAGCGGGAGGCCGGGCGGAGACGAGCAGTACTTC. This sequence encodes CASGRPGGDEQYF.

The chain carries TRBV7-9 and TRBJ1-5; 7 positions match TRBD1. V gave up 5 bases and J gave up 4 bases; unmatched junction bases: 8. The CDR3 loop spans 15 amino acids. Germline V lookup: CDR1 SEHNR, CDR2 FQNEAQ (reference sequence). CDR3 DNA sequence: TGTGCCAGCAGCGCGGACGACAGGGCTAATCAGCCCCAGCATTTT. Residues: CASSADDRANQPQHF.

J is TRBJ2-5 and V is TRBV7-2; 10 nucleotides align to TRBD2. Germline V lookup: CDR1 SGHTA, CDR2 FQGNSA. The V gene end was trimmed by 4 bases and the J gene end by 5 bases; junction bases not matched to a gene: 4. CDR3 length: 14 amino acids. The CDR3 DNA reads TGTGCCAGCAGCTACGGACTAGCGGTCGAGACCCAGTACTTC. Its protein product is CASSYGLAVETQYF. Using reference TRBV7-2 and TRBJ2-5 for the parts outside the CDR3, the full variable domain is GAGVSQSPSNKVTEKGKDVELRCDPISGHTALYWYRQSLGQGLEFLIYFQGNSAPDKSGLPSDRFSAERTGGSVSTLTIQRTQQEDSAVYLCASSYGLAVETQYFGPGTRLLVL.

V and J are TRBV5-1 and TRBJ2-7; no clear D gene. The V end lost 4 bases, the J end lost 3 bases, and 8 bases lay between the germline ends. The CDR3 loop spans 12 amino acids. Germline CDR1 SGHRS, CDR2 YFSETQ. The CDR3 DNA follows: TGCGCCAGCAGCCCTCCCAGCTACGAGCAGTACTTC. Protein sequence: CASSPPSYEQYF.

The chain joins TRBV11-2 to TRBJ2-7, with a possible D match to TRBD1 (6 bases). Trimming left V 7 bases short and J 2 bases short, with 12 bases between. Germline CDR1 is SGHAT and CDR2 is FQNNGV. This CDR3 contains 13 residues. CDR3 sequence (DNA): TGTGCCAGCACCTCAGACAGGACCTACGAGCAGTACTTC. Residues: CASTSDRTYEQYF.

This rearrangement joins TRBV19 to TRBJ2-1, with D hard to call. V lost 7 bases, J lost 9 bases, and 16 bases lay in between. Germline V CDR1 and CDR2: LNHDA, SQIVND (reference sequence). The CDR3 runs 13 residues. CDR3 amino acids: CASMKDRVGEQFF. DNA of the CDR3: TGTGCCAGTATGAAGGACCGTGTGGGTGAGCAGTTCTTC. Full variable domain (remainder filled in from reference TRBV19 and TRBJ2-1): DGGITQSPKYLFRKEGQNVTLSCEQNLNHDAMYWYRQDPGQGLRLIYYSQIVNDFQKGDIAEGYSVSREKKESFPLTVTSAQKNPTAFYLCASMKDRVGEQFFGPGTRLTVL.

The chain couples TRBV9 to TRBJ2-1; 13 bases are a match to TRBD2. Trimming took 0 bases from V and 7 from J; bases not matched to a gene: 7. Germline V lookup: CDR1 SGDLS, CDR2 YYNGEE. The CDR3 contains 17 residues. This chain's CDR3 is CASSVAVGTSGTNEQFF. CDR3 DNA: TGTGCCAGCAGCGTAGCAGTCGGGACTAGCGGGACAAATGAGCAGTTCTTC.

The chain combines TRBV7-9 with TRBJ2-5; D gene unclear. Deletions cut 3 bases from V and 1 base from J, with 12 bases between. Germline V gives CDR1 SEHNR, CDR2 FQNEAQ (reference sequence). This CDR3 has 15 residues. The CDR3 region has the DNA TGTGCCAGCAGCTTTCGGCCCAACACCCAAGAGACCCAGTACTTC. Protein product: CASSFRPNTQETQYF.

To note about this clone: The sample has other DNA sequences that encode this CDR3 too. The chain joins TRBV5-1 to TRBJ2-7; tentative D call: TRBD2 (6 bases). Germline assignment: CDR1 SGHRS and CDR2 YFSETQ. The CDR3 contains 13 residues. Between the trimmed V and J ends, which lost 2 bases and 1 base, there was a span of 7 bases. As DNA, the CDR3 is TGCGCCAGCAGCTTACGGGAGTCCTACGAGCAGTACTTC. Translated: CASSLRESYEQYF. Filled out from reference TRBV5-1 and TRBJ2-7, the complete variable domain reads KAGVTQTPRYLIKTRGQQVTLSCSPISGHRSVSWYQQTPGQGLQFLFEYFSETQRNKGNFPGRFSGRQFSNSRSEMNVSTLELGDSALYLCASSLRESYEQYFGPGTRLTVT.

CDR3 bases: TGTGCCAGCACCCCTGGGGTCCCAGCTAACTATGGCTACACCTTC. Protein sequence: CASTPGVPANYGYTF. The V and J genes are TRBV7-2 and TRBJ1-2, with D hard to call. V was shortened by 7 bases and J by 0 bases, with 15 bases between the two germline ends. The CDR3 spans 15 residues. The germline V gene has CDR1 SGHTA and CDR2 FQGNSA.

This clone was recorded once. The V call is TRBV30, the J call TRBJ2-7; either TRBD1 or TRBD2 may fit D (6 bases each). Germline CDR1 and CDR2: GTSNPN and SVGIG (reference sequence). The ends were cut back, 4 bases at V and 1 base at J, with 17 bases in the middle. The CDR3 is 15 residues long. CDR3 amino acids: CAWTLRGGGSYEQYF. The CDR3 DNA reads TGTGCCTGGACTCTTCGAGGGGGAGGATCCTACGAGCAGTACTTC.

This chain connects TRBV27 to TRBJ2-3; D gene unclear. From germline, CDR1 is MNHEY and CDR2 SMNVEV (reference sequence). The V end lost 3 bases, the J end lost 1 base, and 11 bases lay between the germline ends. The CDR3 consists of 15 residues. CDR3 in amino acids: CASSLGSPGTDTQYF. The DNA of the CDR3 is TGTGCCAGCAGTTTGGGGTCCCCTGGCACAGATACGCAGTATTTT.

The V and J genes are TRBV7-9 and TRBJ1-4; the D gene is possibly TRBD1 (6 bases). The V gene lost 1 base and the J gene lost 3 bases, with 12 bases spanning the gap. This CDR3 region has 16 residues. Germline CDR1 SEHNR, CDR2 FQNEAQ (reference sequence). The CDR3 sequence is CASSLVGGAANEKLFF. The CDR3 bases are TGTGCCAGCAGCTTAGTCGGGGGGGCAGCTAATGAAAAACTGTTTTTT.

The V call is TRBV5-1, the J call TRBJ2-1; a weak D match, TRBD2 (6 bases). The CDR3 contains 15 residues. The V end lost 0 bases, the J end lost 4 bases, and 11 bases lay between the germline ends. Germline assignment: CDR1 SGHRS and CDR2 YFSETQ. CDR3 protein: CASSLAGGTYNEQFF. The DNA of the CDR3 is TGCGCCAGCAGCTTGGCCGGAGGGACTTACAATGAGCAGTTCTTC.

This rearrangement joins TRBV7-2 to TRBJ1-6, with 7 bases matching TRBD1. The junction had 11 bases not matched to a gene; V was cut back by 5 bases and J by 10 bases. Germline assignment: CDR1 SGHTA and CDR2 FQGNSA. There are 15 residues in the CDR3. CDR3 nucleotides: TGTGCCAGCAGCACCCGACAGGGTCCAAGCTCACCCCTCCACTTT. As protein: CASSTRQGPSSPLHF.

The V call is TRBV2, the J call TRBJ1-6; maybe TRBD1 (5 bases). The germline CDR1 and CDR2 sequences are SNHLY and FYNNEI. V lost 5 bases and J 11 bases, leaving 13 bases between the germline ends. The CDR3 sequence is 13 residues long. The CDR3 DNA follows: TGTGCCAGCAGTCTGGGGACGGAGGCACCCCTCCACTTT. Its protein product is CASSLGTEAPLHF.

The chain joins TRBV27 to TRBJ2-4; no firm D call. This CDR3 region has 15 residues. V gave up 5 bases and J gave up 9 bases, with 20 bases separating them. Germline CDR1 MNHEY, CDR2 SMNVEV (reference sequence). The CDR3, as DNA: TGTGCCAGCAGTGCAGTCCAATCCCAAAGGGCCATTCAGTACTTC. As protein: CASSAVQSQRAIQYF.

The rearrangement uses TRBV11-2 and TRBJ2-5; perhaps D is TRBD1 or TRBD2 (6 bases each). The CDR3 is 15 residues long. Germline V lookup: CDR1 SGHAT, CDR2 FQNNGV. V was cut by 3 bases and J by 1 base, with 12 bases left in between. The CDR3 nucleotides read TGTGCCAGCAGCTTCATCTCGGGGGCCCAAGAGACCCAGTACTTC. The encoded protein is CASSFISGAQETQYF.

This chain connects TRBV15 to TRBJ1-2; D is ambiguous. There are 14 residues in the CDR3. In germline, CDR1 is LNHNV, CDR2 YYDKDF (reference sequence). Trimming took 1 base from V and 5 from J, leaving 11 bases between them. The CDR3 nucleotides are TGTGCCACCAGCAGAGCGCAGGCGGATTATGGCTACACCTTC. Residues: CATSRAQADYGYTF.